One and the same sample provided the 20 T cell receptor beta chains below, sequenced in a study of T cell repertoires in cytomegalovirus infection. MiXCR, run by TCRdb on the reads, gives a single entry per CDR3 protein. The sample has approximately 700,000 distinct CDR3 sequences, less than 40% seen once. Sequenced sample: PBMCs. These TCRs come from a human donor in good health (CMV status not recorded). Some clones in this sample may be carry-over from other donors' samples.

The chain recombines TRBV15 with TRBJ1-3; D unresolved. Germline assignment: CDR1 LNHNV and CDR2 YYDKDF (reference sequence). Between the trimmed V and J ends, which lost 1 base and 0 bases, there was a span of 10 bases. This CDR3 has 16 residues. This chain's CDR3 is CATSRALWGSGNTIYF. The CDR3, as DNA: TGTGCCACCAGCAGAGCTCTCTGGGGCTCTGGAAACACCATATATTTT.

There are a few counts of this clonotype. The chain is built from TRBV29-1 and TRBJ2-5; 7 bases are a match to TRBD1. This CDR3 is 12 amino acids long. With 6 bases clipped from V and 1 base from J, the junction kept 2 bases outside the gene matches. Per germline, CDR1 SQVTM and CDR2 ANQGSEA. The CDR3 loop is CSVRDSQETQYF. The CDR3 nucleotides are TGCAGCGTGAGGGACAGCCAAGAGACCCAGTACTTC.

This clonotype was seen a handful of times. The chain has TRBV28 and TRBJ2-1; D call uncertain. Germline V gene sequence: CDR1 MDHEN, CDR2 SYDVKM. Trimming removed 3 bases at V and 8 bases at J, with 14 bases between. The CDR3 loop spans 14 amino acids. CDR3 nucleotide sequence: TGTGCCAGCAGTTTCCGAGGAAATGACGATGAGCAGTTCTTC. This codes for CASSFRGNDDEQFF.

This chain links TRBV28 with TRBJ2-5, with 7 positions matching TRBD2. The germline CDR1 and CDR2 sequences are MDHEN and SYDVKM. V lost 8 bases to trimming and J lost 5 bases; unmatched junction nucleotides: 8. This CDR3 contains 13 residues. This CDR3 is CASSSSGRETQYF. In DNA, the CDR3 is TGTGCCAGCTCGTCTAGCGGCAGGGAGACCCAGTACTTC.

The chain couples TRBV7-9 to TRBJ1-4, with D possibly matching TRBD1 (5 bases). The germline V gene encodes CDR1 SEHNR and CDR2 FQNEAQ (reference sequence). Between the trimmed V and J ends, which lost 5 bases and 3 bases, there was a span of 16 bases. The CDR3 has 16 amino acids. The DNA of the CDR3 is TGTGCCAGCAGCCGACTCCGGGACCGAGCTAATGAAAAACTGTTTTTT. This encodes CASSRLRDRANEKLFF.

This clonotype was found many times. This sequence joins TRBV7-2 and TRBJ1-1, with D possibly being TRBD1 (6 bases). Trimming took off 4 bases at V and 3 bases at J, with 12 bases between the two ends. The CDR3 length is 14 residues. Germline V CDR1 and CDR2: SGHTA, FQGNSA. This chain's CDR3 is CASSSQGGDTEAFF. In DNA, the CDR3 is TGTGCCAGCAGCTCGCAAGGGGGTGACACTGAAGCTTTCTTT.

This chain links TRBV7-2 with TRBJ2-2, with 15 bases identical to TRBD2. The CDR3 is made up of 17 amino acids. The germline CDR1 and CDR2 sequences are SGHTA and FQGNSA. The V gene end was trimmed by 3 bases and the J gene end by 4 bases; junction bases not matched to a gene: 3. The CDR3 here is CASSFPGLAGGTGELFF. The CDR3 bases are TGTGCCAGCAGCTTCCCGGGACTAGCGGGGGGCACCGGGGAGCTGTTTTTT.

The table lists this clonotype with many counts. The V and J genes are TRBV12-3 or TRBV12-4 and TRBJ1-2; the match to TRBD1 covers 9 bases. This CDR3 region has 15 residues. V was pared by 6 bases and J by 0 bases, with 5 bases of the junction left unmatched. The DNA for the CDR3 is TGTGCCAGCAGCCTCAGACAGGGGGCTAACTATGGCTACACCTTC. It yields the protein CASSLRQGANYGYTF.

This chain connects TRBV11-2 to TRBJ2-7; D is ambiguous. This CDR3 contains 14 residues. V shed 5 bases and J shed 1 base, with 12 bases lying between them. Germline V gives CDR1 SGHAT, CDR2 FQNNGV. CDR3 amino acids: CASSDPGGSYEQYF. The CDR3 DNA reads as TGTGCCAGCAGCGACCCCGGTGGATCCTACGAGCAGTACTTC.

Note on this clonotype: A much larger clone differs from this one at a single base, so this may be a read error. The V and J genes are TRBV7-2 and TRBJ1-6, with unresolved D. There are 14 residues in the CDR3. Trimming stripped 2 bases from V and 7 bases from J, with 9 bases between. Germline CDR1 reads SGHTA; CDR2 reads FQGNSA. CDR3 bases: TGTGCCAGCAGCTTAAGAGCAAGGAATTCACCCCTCCACTTT. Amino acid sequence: CASSLRARNSPLHF.

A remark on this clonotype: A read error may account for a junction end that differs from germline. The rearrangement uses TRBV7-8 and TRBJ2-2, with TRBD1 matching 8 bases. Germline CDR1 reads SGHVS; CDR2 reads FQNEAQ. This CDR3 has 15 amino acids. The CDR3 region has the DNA TGTGCCAGCAGCCCTCTGGACAGGGTGGCCGGGGGGCTGTTTTTT. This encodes CASSPLDRVAGGLFF.

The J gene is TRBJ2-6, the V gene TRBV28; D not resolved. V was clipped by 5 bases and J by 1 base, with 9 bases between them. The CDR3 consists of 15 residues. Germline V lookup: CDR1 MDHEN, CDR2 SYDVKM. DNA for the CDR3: TGTGCCAGCAGTCTCTACCGGTCTGGGGCCAACGTCCTGACTTTC. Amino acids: CASSLYRSGANVLTF.

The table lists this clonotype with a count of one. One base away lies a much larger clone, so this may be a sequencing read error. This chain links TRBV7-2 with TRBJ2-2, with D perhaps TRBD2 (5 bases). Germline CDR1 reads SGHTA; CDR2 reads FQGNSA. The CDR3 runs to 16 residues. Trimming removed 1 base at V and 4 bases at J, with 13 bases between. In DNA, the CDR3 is TGTGCCAGCAGCTTAGGGGTCACGGCGGGCACCGGGGAGCTGTTTTTT. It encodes CASSLGVTAGTGELFF.

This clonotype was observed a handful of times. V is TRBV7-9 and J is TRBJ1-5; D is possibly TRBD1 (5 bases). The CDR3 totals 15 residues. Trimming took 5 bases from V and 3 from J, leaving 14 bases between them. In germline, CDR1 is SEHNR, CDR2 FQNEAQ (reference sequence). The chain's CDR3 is CASSHGRGYNQPQHF. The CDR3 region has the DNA TGTGCCAGCAGCCACGGGCGGGGGTACAATCAGCCCCAGCATTTT.

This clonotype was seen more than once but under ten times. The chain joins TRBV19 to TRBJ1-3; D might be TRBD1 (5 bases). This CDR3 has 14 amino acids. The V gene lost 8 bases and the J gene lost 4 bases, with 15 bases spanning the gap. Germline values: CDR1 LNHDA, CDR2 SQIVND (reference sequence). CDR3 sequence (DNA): TGTGCCAGTCGGAGGGGAAGTTGGGGAAACACCATATATTTT. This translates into CASRRGSWGNTIYF.

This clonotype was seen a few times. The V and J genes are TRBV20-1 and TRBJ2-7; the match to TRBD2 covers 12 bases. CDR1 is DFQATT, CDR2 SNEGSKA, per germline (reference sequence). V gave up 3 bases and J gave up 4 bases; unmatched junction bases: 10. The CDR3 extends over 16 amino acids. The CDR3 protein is CSARAIPTSGSYEQYF. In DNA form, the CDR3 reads TGCAGTGCTAGGGCGATTCCGACTAGCGGGAGTTACGAGCAGTACTTC.

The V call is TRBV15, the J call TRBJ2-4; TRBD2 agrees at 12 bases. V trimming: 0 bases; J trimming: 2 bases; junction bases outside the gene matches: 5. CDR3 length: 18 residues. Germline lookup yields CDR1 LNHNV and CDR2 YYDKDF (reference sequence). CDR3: CATSRDMTSGSSKNIQYF. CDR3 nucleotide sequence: TGTGCCACCAGCAGAGATATGACTAGCGGGAGCTCCAAAAACATTCAGTACTTC. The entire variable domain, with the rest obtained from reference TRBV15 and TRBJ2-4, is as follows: DAMVIQNPRYQVTQFGKPVTLSCSQTLNHNVMYWYQQKSSQAPKLLFHYYDKDFNNEADTPDNFQSRRPNTSFCFLDIRSPGLGDTAMYLCATSRDMTSGSSKNIQYFGAGTRLSVL.

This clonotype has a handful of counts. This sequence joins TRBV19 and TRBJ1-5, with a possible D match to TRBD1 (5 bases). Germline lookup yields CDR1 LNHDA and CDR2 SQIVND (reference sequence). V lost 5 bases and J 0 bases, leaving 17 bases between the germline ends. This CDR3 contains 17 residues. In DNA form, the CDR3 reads TGTGCCAGTAGTTTCCCGCCTCGTGGGGCTAGCAATCAGCCCCAGCATTTT. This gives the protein CASSFPPRGASNQPQHF.

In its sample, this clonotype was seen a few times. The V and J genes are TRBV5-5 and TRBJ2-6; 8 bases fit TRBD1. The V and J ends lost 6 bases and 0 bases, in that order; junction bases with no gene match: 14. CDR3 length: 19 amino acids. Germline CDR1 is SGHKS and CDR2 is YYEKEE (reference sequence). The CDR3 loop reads CASTRTVGQGYSGANVLTF. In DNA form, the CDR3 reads TGTGCCAGCACTCGTACCGTAGGACAGGGATACTCTGGGGCCAACGTCCTGACTTTC. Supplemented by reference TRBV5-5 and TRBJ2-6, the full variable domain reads DAGVTQSPTHLIKTRGQQVTLRCSPISGHKSVSWYQQVLGQGPQFIFQYYEKEERGRGNFPDRFSARQFPNYSSELNVNALLLGDSALYLCASTRTVGQGYSGANVLTFGAGSRLTVL.

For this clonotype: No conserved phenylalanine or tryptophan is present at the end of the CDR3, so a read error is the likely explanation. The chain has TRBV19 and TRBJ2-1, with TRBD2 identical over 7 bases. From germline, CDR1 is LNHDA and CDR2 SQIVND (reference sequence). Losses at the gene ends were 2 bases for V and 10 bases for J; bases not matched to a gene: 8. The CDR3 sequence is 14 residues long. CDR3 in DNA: TGTGCCAGTAGTATAAGTCCCCTAGCGGTCGAGCAGTTCTTA. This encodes CASSISPLAVEQFL.